This TCR beta chain was identified during a study of response to subunit inactivated influenza vaccine. TCRdb independently ran MiXCR on the RT-PCR reads; one entry per CDR3 protein. The sample yields a few hundred thousand distinct CDR3 sequences, around 11% seen once. The same sample was also used in a study of T cells expressing NK-cell markers. Per that paper: TCR beta cDNA was generated via 5'RACE template switching incorporating UMIs. One observes that, in four donors, these clonotypes were also the leading ones within the CD3+CD56-NKG2C+ fraction.

Source: PBMCs from blood, taken on the day of vaccination. The receptor was derived from a man over 45 who received an inactivated influenza vaccine.

DNA for the CDR3: TGTGCCAGCAGTTTTTCCAACCTCAATGGCTACACCTTC. Translation: CASSFSNLNGYTF. V gene TRBV27 combines with J gene TRBJ1-2; D not resolved. This CDR3 region has 13 residues. V gave up 3 bases and J gave up 6 bases, with 11 bases separating them. Germline CDR1 reads MNHEY; CDR2 reads SMNVEV (reference sequence).